A single sample gave rise to the 4 T cell receptor beta chains below, sequenced in a study of OX40 agonist ivuxolimab in advanced cancers. The protocol was immunoSEQ multiplex PCR, while the TCRdb copy is restricted to in-frame clones and leaves out a portion. The repertoire holds over 75,000 clones, around nine tenths seen once, with approximately 1.5% in the top ten. This specimen was CD4+ or CD8+ T cells sorted from blood, taken in a trial of the OX40 agonist ivuxolimab. The receptors derive from an adult with an advanced solid tumor such as melanoma, head and neck, liver or kidney cancer.

This clone was seen a single time. The CDR3 region is CASSLLQGGDQPQHF. In nucleotides, the CDR3 is TGTGCCAGCAGTTTATTACAGGGAGGGGATCAGCCCCAGCATTTT. The chain joins TRBV28 to TRBJ1-5; D may be TRBD1 (6 bases). With 1 base removed from V and 5 bases from J, the gap between germline ends came to 12 bases. The CDR3 is made up of 15 amino acids. Germline values: CDR1 MDHEN, CDR2 SYDVKM.

This sequence joins TRBV15 and TRBJ2-5; 9 positions match TRBD2. The CDR3 is made up of 15 amino acids. J gave up 5 bases and V 9 bases, and 13 bases lay outside the gene matches. Germline V gene sequence: CDR1 LNHNV, CDR2 YYDKDF (reference sequence). For the CDR3, the DNA is TGTGCCACTAGCTTAGTGGTAGCGGGGGAGGAGACCCAGTACTTC. It translates to CATSLVVAGEETQYF. The full variable domain, its missing parts supplied by reference TRBV15 and TRBJ2-5, is DAMVIQNPRYQVTQFGKPVTLSCSQTLNHNVMYWYQQKSSQAPKLLFHYYDKDFNNEADTPDNFQSRRPNTSFCFLDIRSPGLGDTAMYLCATSLVVAGEETQYFGPGTRLLVL.

This clone was found once. Here the CDR3 DNA reads TGTGCCTGGAGTGATTACAGGTCTCTACCTCCCTACGAGCAGTACTTC. It yields the protein CAWSDYRSLPPYEQYF. V gene TRBV30 combines with J gene TRBJ2-7, with a possible D match to TRBD1 (5 bases). Trimming cost V 1 base and J 2 bases, with 18 bases left between them. Germline CDR1 is GTSNPN and CDR2 is SVGIG (reference sequence). The CDR3 runs 16 residues.

This clone was seen a few times. This chain joins TRBV6-1 and TRBJ1-2, with TRBD1 matching 8 bases. This CDR3 contains 15 residues. J gave up 5 bases and V 6 bases, and 11 bases lay outside the gene matches. Germline CDR1 is MNHNS and CDR2 is SASEGT. CDR3 amino acids: CASRPDRGESYGYTF. The CDR3 DNA sequence: TGTGCCAGCAGACCCGACAGGGGTGAAAGTTATGGCTACACCTTC.